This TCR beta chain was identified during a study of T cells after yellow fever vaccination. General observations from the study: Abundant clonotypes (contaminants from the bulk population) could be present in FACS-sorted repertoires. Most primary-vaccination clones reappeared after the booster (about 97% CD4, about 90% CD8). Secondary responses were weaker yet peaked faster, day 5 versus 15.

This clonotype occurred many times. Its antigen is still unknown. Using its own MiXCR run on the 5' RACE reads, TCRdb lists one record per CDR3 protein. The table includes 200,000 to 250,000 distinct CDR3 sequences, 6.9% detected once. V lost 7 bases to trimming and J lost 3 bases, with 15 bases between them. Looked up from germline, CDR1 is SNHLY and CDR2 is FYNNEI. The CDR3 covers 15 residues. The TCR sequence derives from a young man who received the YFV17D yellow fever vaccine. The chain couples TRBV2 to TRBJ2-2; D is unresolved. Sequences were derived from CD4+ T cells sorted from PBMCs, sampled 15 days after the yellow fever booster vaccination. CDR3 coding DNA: TGTGCCAGCAACCCTTTTGGGGTTCACACCGGGGAGCTGTTTTTT. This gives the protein CASNPFGVHTGELFF. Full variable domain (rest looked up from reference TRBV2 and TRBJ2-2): EPEVTQTPSHQVTQMGQEVILRCVPISNHLYFYWYRQILGQKVEFLVSFYNNEISEKSEIFDDQFSVERPDGSNFTLKIRSTKLEDSAMYFCASNPFGVHTGELFFGEGSRLTVL.